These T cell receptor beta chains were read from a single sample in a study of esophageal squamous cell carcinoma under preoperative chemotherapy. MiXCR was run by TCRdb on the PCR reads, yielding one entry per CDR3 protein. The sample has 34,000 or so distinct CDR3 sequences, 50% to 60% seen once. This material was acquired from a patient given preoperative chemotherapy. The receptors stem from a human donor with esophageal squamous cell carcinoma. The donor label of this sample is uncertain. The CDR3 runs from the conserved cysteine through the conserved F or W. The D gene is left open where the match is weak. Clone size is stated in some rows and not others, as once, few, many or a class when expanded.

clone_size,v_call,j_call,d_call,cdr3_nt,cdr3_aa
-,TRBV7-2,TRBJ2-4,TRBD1,TGTGGCAGCAGGGGGCGGGGAGCCAAAAACATGCAGTACTTC,CGSRGRGAKNMQYF
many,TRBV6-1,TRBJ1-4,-,TGTGCCAGCAGTGAAGCATTACATGAAAAACTGTTTTTT,CASSEALHEKLFF
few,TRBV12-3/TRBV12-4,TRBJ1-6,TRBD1,TGTGCCAGCAGTGCCACAGGGGCCGCCATGGAGGCCCTCCACTTT,CASSATGAAMEALHF
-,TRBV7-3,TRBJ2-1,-,TGTGCCAGCAGCCGTCACCGCCGGGACGCCTACAATGAGCAGTTCTTC,CASSRHRRDAYNEQFF
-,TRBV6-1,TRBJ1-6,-,TGTGCCAGCCGGGCTGACGTGTGGGGTGGTTCACCCCTCCACTTT,CASRADVWGGSPLHF
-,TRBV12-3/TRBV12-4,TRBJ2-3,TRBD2,TGTGCCAGCAGTACCACGGGGGGGGGAGGCAAAGATACGCAGTATTTT,CASSTTGGGGKDTQYF
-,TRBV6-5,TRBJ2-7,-,TGTGCCAGCGGTTACGGGTGCGGGGGCCCAGATACGCAGTACTTC,CASGYGCGGPDTQYF
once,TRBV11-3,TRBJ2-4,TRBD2,TGTGCCAGCAGCGCAGCGGGGCTGCGAACCACAAACATGCAGTACTTT,CASSAAGLRTTNMQYF
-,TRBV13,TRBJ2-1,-,TGTGCCAGTGGGAACCAGGCCTACAATGAGCAGTTCTTC,CASGNQAYNEQFF
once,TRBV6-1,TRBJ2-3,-,TGTGCCAGGGGGGAGAGAGCCACAGATACGCAGTATTTC,CARGERATDTQYF